The sequence of this T cell receptor (beta chain) was determined in a study of T cell responses to AZD1222 COVID-19 vaccine. This table comes from immunoSEQ multiplex PCR, and its TCRdb copy is limited to in-frame clones, with some not included. This sample carries 150,000 to 200,000 clones, approximately 92% of them seen once, and the ten largest clones take 8.5% to 12%. Source: peripheral blood, taken on day 0 of AZD1222 vaccination. This TCR was sampled from an adult in good health.

The CDR3 DNA sequence: TGTGCCAGCAGTTACTCGACAGGGAGATATGGCTACACCTTC. Translated, it gives CASSYSTGRYGYTF. V is TRBV6-5 and J is TRBJ1-2; TRBD1 matches 7 bases. The CDR3 is made up of 14 amino acids. Germline V lookup: CDR1 MNHEY, CDR2 SVGAGI. Trimming at V came to 0 bases and at J to 5 bases, leaving 3 bases not matched to a gene.